This T cell receptor beta chain was recovered during a study of blood T cell repertoires in COVID-19. CDR3 length: 16 residues. Per the germline V gene, CDR1 is SGHTA and CDR2 is FQGNSA. The ends were cut back, 5 bases at V and 0 bases at J, with 15 bases in the middle. The table came from immunoSEQ multiplex PCR; TCRdb's copy has only in-frame clones and leaves some out. The table shows about 150,000 clones, with around 84% occurring only once. This chain links TRBV7-2 with TRBJ2-3; D may be TRBD2 (6 bases). The sequence was obtained from a woman between 45 and 65 years old with acute or convalescent COVID-19. The sequenced sample consisted of peripheral blood. CDR3 sequence: CASSPSGGTSTDTQYF. CDR3 nucleotides: TGTGCCAGCAGCCCCTCCGGCGGGACTAGCACAGATACGCAGTATTTT.